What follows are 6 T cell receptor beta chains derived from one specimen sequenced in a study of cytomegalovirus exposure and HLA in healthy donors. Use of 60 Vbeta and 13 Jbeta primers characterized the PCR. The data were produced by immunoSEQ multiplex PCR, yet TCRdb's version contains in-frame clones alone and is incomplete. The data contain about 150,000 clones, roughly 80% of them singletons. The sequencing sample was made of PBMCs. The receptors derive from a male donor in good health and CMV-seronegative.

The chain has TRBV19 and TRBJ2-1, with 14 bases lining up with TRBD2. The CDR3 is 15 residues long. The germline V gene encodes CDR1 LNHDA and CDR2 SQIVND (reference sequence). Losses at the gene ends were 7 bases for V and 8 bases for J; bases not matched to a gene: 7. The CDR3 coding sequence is TGTGCCAGTAACACCGGGACTAGCGGGGGCTATGAGCAGTTCTTC. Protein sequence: CASNTGTSGGYEQFF. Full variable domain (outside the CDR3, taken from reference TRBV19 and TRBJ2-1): DGGITQSPKYLFRKEGQNVTLSCEQNLNHDAMYWYRQDPGQGLRLIYYSQIVNDFQKGDIAEGYSVSREKKESFPLTVTSAQKNPTAFYLCASNTGTSGGYEQFFGPGTRLTVL.

Here the CDR3 DNA reads TGTGCCTGGAGTCCGACGTCAGGGGCAAAACGTGGCTACACCTTC. Its translation is CAWSPTSGAKRGYTF. This chain connects TRBV30 to TRBJ1-2; a possible D gene is TRBD1 (6 bases). Germline V gene data show CDR1 as GTSNPN and CDR2 as SVGIG (reference sequence). The V and J ends lost 2 bases and 7 bases respectively, with 20 bases between them. The CDR3 totals 15 residues.

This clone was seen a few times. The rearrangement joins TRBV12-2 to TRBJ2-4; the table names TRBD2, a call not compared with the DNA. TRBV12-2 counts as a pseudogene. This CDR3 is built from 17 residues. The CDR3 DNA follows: TGTGCAAGTCGCTTAGCGGGGGGGCGCGGGGCCAAAAACATTCAGTACTTC. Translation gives CASRLAGGRGAKNIQYF.

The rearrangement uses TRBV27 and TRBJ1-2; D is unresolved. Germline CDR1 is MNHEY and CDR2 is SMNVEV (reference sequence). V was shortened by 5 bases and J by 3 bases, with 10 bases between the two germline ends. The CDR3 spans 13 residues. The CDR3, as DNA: TGTGCCAGCAGTACCGACTTACACTATGGCTACACCTTC. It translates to CASSTDLHYGYTF.

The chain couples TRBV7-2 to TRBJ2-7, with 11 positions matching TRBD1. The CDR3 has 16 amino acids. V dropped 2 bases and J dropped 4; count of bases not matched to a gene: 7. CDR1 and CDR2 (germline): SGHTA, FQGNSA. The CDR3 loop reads CASSLSRTGGAYEQYF. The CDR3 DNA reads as TGTGCCAGCAGCTTATCCCGGACAGGGGGCGCGTACGAGCAGTACTTC. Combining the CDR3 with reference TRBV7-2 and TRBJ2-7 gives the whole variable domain GAGVSQSPSNKVTEKGKDVELRCDPISGHTALYWYRQSLGQGLEFLIYFQGNSAPDKSGLPSDRFSAERTGGSVSTLTIQRTQQEDSAVYLCASSLSRTGGAYEQYFGPGTRLTVT.

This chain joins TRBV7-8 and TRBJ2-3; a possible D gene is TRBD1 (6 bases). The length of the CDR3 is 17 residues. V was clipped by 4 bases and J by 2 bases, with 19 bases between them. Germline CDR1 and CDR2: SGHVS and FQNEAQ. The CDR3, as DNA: TGTGCCAGCAGCTCAGTGGACAGCGCAGATTACACAGATACGCAGTATTTT. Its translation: CASSSVDSADYTDTQYF.